This TCR beta chain was recovered during a study of control samples from healthy donors and cancer patients. This clone was observed a single time. Sequencing used immunoSEQ multiplex PCR; TCRdb keeps in-frame clones, though not all of them. The repertoire holds about 12,000 clones, roughly 94% seen once, with over 20% in the top ten. The CDR3 runs 11 residues. Germline values: CDR1 MNHEY, CDR2 SVGAGI. V was trimmed by 3 bases and J by 8 bases, leaving 7 bases between them. The chain employs TRBV6-5 and TRBJ1-2; maybe TRBD1 (5 bases). This TCR was sampled from a man in his 70s with head and neck cancer. Sequencing was carried out using PBMCs. The CDR3 DNA reads TGTGCCAGCAGTTATGGGGGGGGCTACACCTTC. As protein: CASSYGGGYTF.